This TCR beta chain derives from a study of breast tumors, draining lymph nodes, adjacent tissues. Regarding the study as a whole: That most tumor T cells come from lymph nodes remained unproven. Data fit most tumor T cells coming from lymph node, expanding in tumor. Tumor repertoires ranked between lymph nodes and nontumor tissue in diversity, with V and J gene preferences.

Comments on this clonotype: Its cognate antigen is unknown.

Unmatched junction bases numbered 11, after V lost 0 bases and J lost 8 bases. The CDR3 totals 16 residues. Germline values: CDR1 SGHKS, CDR2 YYEKEE (reference sequence). In TCRdb, the multiplex PCR reads were re-called with MiXCR into one record per CDR3 protein. The sample comprises roughly 23,000 distinct CDR3 sequences, 50% to 75% of which are singletons, and 15% to 20% rests with the top ten. Sequences were obtained from tumor-adjacent breast tissue. The receptor comes from a female donor with breast cancer. Some clones in this sample may be carry-over from other donors' samples. The chain couples TRBV5-5 to TRBJ1-2; 9 nucleotides line up with TRBD1. CDR3 in amino acids: CASSLEFSGQGKGYTF. As DNA, the CDR3 is TGTGCCAGCAGCTTGGAATTTTCGGGACAGGGTAAAGGCTACACCTTC.